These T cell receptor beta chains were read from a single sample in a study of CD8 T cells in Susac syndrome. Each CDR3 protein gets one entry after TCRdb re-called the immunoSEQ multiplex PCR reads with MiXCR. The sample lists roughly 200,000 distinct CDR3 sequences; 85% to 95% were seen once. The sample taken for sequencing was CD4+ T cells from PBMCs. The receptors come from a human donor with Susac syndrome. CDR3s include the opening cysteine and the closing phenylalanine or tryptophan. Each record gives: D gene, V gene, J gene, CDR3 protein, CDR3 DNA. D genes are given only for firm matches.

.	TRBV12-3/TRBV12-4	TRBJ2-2	CASTLLGKKNTGELFF	TGTGCCAGCACCCTCCTGGGGAAAAAAAACACCGGGGAGCTGTTTTTT
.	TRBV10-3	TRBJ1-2	CAISDGGGLDTF	TGTGCCATCAGTGATGGAGGGGGATTGGACACCTTC
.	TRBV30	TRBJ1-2	CAWKSTAFNYGYTF	TGTGCCTGGAAGAGCACCGCTTTCAACTATGGTTACACCTTC
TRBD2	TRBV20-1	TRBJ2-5	CSAETSGGARETQYF	TGCAGTGCTGAGACTAGCGGGGGGGCCCGGGAGACCCAGTACTTC
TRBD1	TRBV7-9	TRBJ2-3	CASSGTGGATDTQYF	TGTGCCAGCAGCGGGACAGGGGGCGCCACAGATACGCAGTATTTT
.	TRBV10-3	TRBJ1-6	CAISERGGGSPLHF	TGTGCCATCAGTGAGCGGGGGGGAGGCTCACCCCTCCACTTT
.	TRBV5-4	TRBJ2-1	CASSLRYEQFF	TGTGCCAGCAGCTTGCGTTATGAGCAGTTCTTC
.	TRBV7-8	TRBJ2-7	CASSTRDTRSYEQYF	TGTGCCAGCAGCACCCGGGACACCCGCTCCTACGAGCAGTACTTC
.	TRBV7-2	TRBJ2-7	CASRTGTLSEQYF	TGTGCCAGCAGGACCGGGACCCTCTCCGAGCAGTACTTC
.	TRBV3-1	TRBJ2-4	CASSLQAIKNIQYF	TGTGCCAGCAGCCTACAGGCGATCAAAAACATTCAGTACTTC
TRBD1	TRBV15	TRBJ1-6	CATSGGQGLSPLHF	TGTGCCACCAGCGGGGGACAGGGGCTGTCACCCCTCCACTTT